This T cell receptor beta chain comes out of a study of shared clonotypes between healthy human individuals. Study results and caveats: Enrolling few donors narrowed the genetic and exposure-history diversity that was represented.

Naive CD8 cells were CD45RO-negative, positively selected for CCR7, excluding terminally differentiated effector memory CD45RA+ cells. The CDR3 is 16 amino acids. The J segment lost 1 base and the V segment lost 4 bases, leaving 3 bases of the junction unmatched. Looked up from germline, CDR1 is MNHEY and CDR2 is SVGAGI. Assay used: immunoSEQ multiplex PCR; TCRdb lists only in-frame clones, some missing. The profile shows over 2 million clones, just under 95% of them singletons. As concerns this clone: No antigen is known for it.

The sample comprised naive CD8+ T cells sorted from blood. The source is a young man in good health. The J gene is TRBJ2-2, the V gene TRBV6-5; TRBD2 matches at 10 bases. Here the CDR3 DNA reads TGTGCCAGCAGTTTCCTAGCGGGGGTGAACACCGGGGAGCTGTTTTTT. Amino acids: CASSFLAGVNTGELFF.